This T cell receptor beta chain stems from a study of cytomegalovirus exposure and HLA in healthy donors. Turning to the study itself: Among the roughly 430 genotyped donors, just over 80% were placed in the Caucasian-associated ancestry cluster.

Vbeta (60) and Jbeta (13) primers were used in the PCR. Clones were sequenced by immunoSEQ multiplex PCR, and TCRdb holds only the in-frame ones, with some missing. The table lists 100,000 to 150,000 clones, approximately 72% of them singletons. Study-wide findings and caveats: Data from an earlier analysis indicated that most TCR beta V segments were productive either about 90% or about 30% of the time. Using the classifier, cytomegalovirus status was reportedly diagnosed with high specificity and sensitivity. Cytomegalovirus-associated TCR beta chains were listed, numbering some 180.

Germline V CDR1 and CDR2: SQVTM, ANQGSEA. The length of the CDR3 is 12 residues. V dropped 7 bases and J dropped 4 bases, with 13 bases sitting between them. As concerns this clone: Its specificity is not known.

The V and J genes are TRBV29-1 and TRBJ1-2; maybe TRBD1 (6 bases). The TCR comes from a human donor in good health. What was sequenced was PBMCs. Here the CDR3 DNA reads TGCAGCGGGGGGGGGCGAGGCTATGGCTACACCTTC. It specifies CSGGGRGYGYTF.